The 15 T cell receptor beta chains reported below all come from one sample, sequenced in a study of response to subunit inactivated influenza vaccine. One entry per CDR3 protein results from TCRdb running MiXCR on the RT-PCR reads. Of about 580,000 distinct CDR3 sequences in the sample, around 13% were seen once. The input for sequencing was PBMCs from blood, taken about 13 days after vaccination. The receptors here all came from a man aged 50-60 years who received an inactivated influenza vaccine.

This clonotype was counted only a few times. This chain links TRBV28 with TRBJ1-2, with 8 bases matching TRBD1. The ends lost 3 bases at V and 5 bases at J; junction bases unmatched: 11. The germline V gene has CDR1 MDHEN and CDR2 SYDVKM. This CDR3 is 16 amino acids long. The CDR3: CASSLAGGYMYYGYTF. DNA of the CDR3: TGTGCCAGCAGTTTGGCAGGGGGCTATATGTATTATGGCTACACCTTC.

The chain recombines TRBV27 with TRBJ2-1; 7 bases align to TRBD2. The V segment lost 3 bases and the J segment 3 bases; nucleotides outside the gene matches: 5. Per germline, CDR1 MNHEY and CDR2 SMNVEV (reference sequence). The CDR3 sequence is 15 residues long. CDR3 loop: CASSFRTRGYNEQFF. The CDR3 DNA reads TGTGCCAGCAGTTTCCGGACTAGAGGCTACAATGAGCAGTTCTTC.

This clonotype was counted between two and nine times. V and J are TRBV5-1 and TRBJ1-1; no definite D call. The CDR3 has 14 residues. Trimming took 2 bases from V and 8 from J, leaving 16 bases between them. CDR1 and CDR2 (germline): SGHRS, YFSETQ. CDR3 sequence (DNA): TGCGCCAGCAGCTTCCAAGACCGAAATCGGGAAGCTTTCTTT. This gives the protein CASSFQDRNREAFF.

This clonotype was detected many times. DNA of the CDR3: TGTGCCAGCAGCTATGGGCAGGGTTACGGGGAGCTGTTTTTT. Its protein product is CASSYGQGYGELFF. The chain couples TRBV7-2 to TRBJ2-2, with a weak D call TRBD1 (5 bases). The CDR3 covers 14 residues. From germline, CDR1 is SGHTA and CDR2 FQGNSA. Trimming removed 4 bases from V and 7 bases from J, with 13 bases in between.

This clonotype came up a few times. The genes are TRBV10-1 and TRBJ2-3; possibly TRBD2 for D (6 bases). From germline, CDR1 is WNHNN and CDR2 SYGVQD (reference sequence). CDR3 length: 14 amino acids. V dropped 8 bases and J dropped 2 bases, with 14 bases sitting between them. The CDR3 coding sequence is TGCGCCAGCCGGGACTCAGAATTCACAGATACGCAGTATTTT. This translates into CASRDSEFTDTQYF.

This clonotype was counted between two and nine times. V is TRBV30 and J is TRBJ2-4; D is uncertain. Trimming removed 5 bases from V and 0 bases from J, with 11 bases in between. Germline lookup yields CDR1 GTSNPN and CDR2 SVGIG (reference sequence). CDR3 size: 14 residues. The CDR3 spells CAWVSRLAKNIQYF. Written as DNA, the CDR3 is TGTGCCTGGGTCTCCCGGCTAGCCAAAAACATTCAGTACTTC.

The CDR3 is CASSLADSYNQPQHF. The CDR3 bases are TGTGCCAGCAGCTTAGCCGACAGCTACAATCAGCCCCAGCATTTT. The chain combines TRBV7-2 with TRBJ1-5; maybe TRBD1 (5 bases). The CDR3 sequence is 15 residues long. Germline lookup yields CDR1 SGHTA and CDR2 FQGNSA. Deletions cut 0 bases from V and 3 bases from J, with 9 bases between.

The gene calls are TRBV28 and TRBJ1-6; tentative D call: TRBD1 (5 bases). Trimming shortened V by 5 bases and J by 10 bases, and 15 bases separated the two germline ends. Germline V lookup: CDR1 MDHEN, CDR2 SYDVKM. This CDR3 region has 14 residues. This CDR3 is CASSRDFRGSPLHF. In DNA form, the CDR3 reads TGTGCCAGCAGTCGGGACTTCCGTGGGTCACCCCTCCACTTT.

Only a few counts were recorded for this clonotype. The V gene is TRBV7-2, the J gene TRBJ2-7; 10 bases match TRBD1. Unmatched junction bases numbered 7, after V lost 5 bases and J lost 9 bases. Germline values: CDR1 SGHTA, CDR2 FQGNSA. This CDR3 has 13 residues. CDR3 residues: CASSPWDRGRQYF. The CDR3 coding sequence is TGTGCCAGCAGCCCGTGGGACAGGGGTAGGCAGTACTTC.

This clonotype was observed a handful of times. The chain has TRBV5-5 and TRBJ2-1; 13 bases line up with TRBD2. Germline CDR1 SGHKS, CDR2 YYEKEE (reference sequence). J gave up 3 bases and V 3 bases, and 9 bases lay outside the gene matches. The CDR3 sequence is 18 residues long. The CDR3 bases are TGTGCCAGCAGCTCCGGGACTAGCGGGACTATGGTCTACAATGAGCAGTTCTTC. Protein sequence: CASSSGTSGTMVYNEQFF.

The chain joins TRBV7-9 to TRBJ2-1; D not certain. CDR1 and CDR2 (germline): SEHNR, FQNEAQ (reference sequence). V gave up 3 bases and J gave up 2 bases, with 11 bases separating them. This CDR3 is built from 15 residues. DNA of the CDR3: TGTGCCAGCAGCTTTACTGCCAGAGCCTACAATGAGCAGTTCTTC. Protein: CASSFTARAYNEQFF.

This clonotype was seen a few times. V and J are TRBV6-6 and TRBJ2-7, with D unclear. CDR3 length: 13 amino acids. Germline V gene sequence: CDR1 MNHNY, CDR2 SVGAGI (reference sequence). V was shortened by 7 bases and J by 1 base, with 11 bases between the two germline ends. The CDR3 is CASKLDGSYEQYF. The CDR3 DNA reads TGTGCCAGCAAGCTGGACGGATCCTACGAGCAGTACTTC.

The J gene is TRBJ1-2, the V gene TRBV29-1, with TRBD1 matching over 7 bases. The CDR3 covers 14 residues. Germline CDR1 is SQVTM and CDR2 is ANQGSEA. V dropped 3 bases and J dropped 0; count of bases not matched to a gene: 4. For the CDR3, the DNA is TGCAGCGTTGATCGGGACAGTACTAACTATGGCTACACCTTC. Residues: CSVDRDSTNYGYTF.

The gene calls are TRBV20-1 and TRBJ2-1, with 7 bases lining up with TRBD2. J lost 5 bases, V lost 0 bases, and 7 bases had no gene match. Per germline, CDR1 DFQATT and CDR2 SNEGSKA (reference sequence). This CDR3 contains 15 residues. The CDR3 DNA is TGCAGTGCTAGAGATCCTCGCGGGAGCCACAATGAGCAGTTCTTC. Its protein product is CSARDPRGSHNEQFF.

This clonotype has a handful of counts. The chain carries TRBV7-2 and TRBJ2-1; 7 nucleotides line up with TRBD2. CDR1 and CDR2 (germline): SGHTA, FQGNSA. This CDR3 region has 14 residues. V gave up 6 bases and J gave up 3 bases; unmatched junction bases: 5. The CDR3 spells CASSRSSGYNEQFF. In nucleotides, the CDR3 is TGTGCCAGCAGTCGGTCTAGCGGCTACAATGAGCAGTTCTTC. The full variable domain, rest sourced from reference TRBV7-2 and TRBJ2-1, is GAGVSQSPSNKVTEKGKDVELRCDPISGHTALYWYRQSLGQGLEFLIYFQGNSAPDKSGLPSDRFSAERTGGSVSTLTIQRTQQEDSAVYLCASSRSSGYNEQFFGPGTRLTVL.